This TCR beta chain was documented in a study of blood T cell repertoires in COVID-19. Study-level information: Collection of acute and convalescent COVID-19 samples took place in the United States, Italy and Spain. T cells, B-cell-depleted T cells, or PBMCs supplied cDNA or gDNA.

Per the original data handling: Reference gene primer amplification gave nucleated cell count estimates. TCRdb's table, derived via immunoSEQ multiplex PCR, lists solely in-frame clones and lacks some. From that table come the V and J calls and clone size; the DNA was used to work out D and trimming. The sample has tens of thousands of clones; around 84% are singletons. The sequence derives from a man aged 50 to 60 with active COVID-19. The specimen sequenced was peripheral blood.

CDR3 amino acids: CASSLTGTGDYEQYF. CDR3 sequence (DNA): TGTGCCAGCAGCCTCACCGGGACAGGGGATTACGAGCAGTACTTC. The chain combines TRBV7-3 with TRBJ2-7; 10 bases match TRBD1. This CDR3 contains 15 residues. CDR1 and CDR2 (germline): SGHTA, FQGTGA. The ends lost 5 bases at V and 4 bases at J; junction bases unmatched: 8.